At least ten counts were recorded for the clone carrying this T cell receptor (beta chain). Researchers ran the assay at a deep level. Produced via immunoSEQ multiplex PCR; TCRdb's table is partial and in-frame only. The sample holds millions of clones, roughly 96% seen once. This entry comes from a study of shared clonotypes between healthy human individuals. This TCR came from a man aged 18 to 29 in good health. Sequenced input: naive CD4+ T cells sorted from blood. Subset in this sample: CD45RA+ positively selected.

The CDR3 DNA reads TGTGCCAGCAGCTTAGTCGGTCGGCCCTACGAGCAGTACTTC. It specifies CASSLVGRPYEQYF. This chain connects TRBV7-2 to TRBJ2-7, with D uncertain. The CDR3 contains 14 residues. Per germline, CDR1 SGHTA and CDR2 FQGNSA. Trimming stripped 1 base from V and 2 bases from J, with 9 bases between.